The clone carrying this TCR beta chain is a singleton in its sample. The data originate from a study of technical replicates of blood from a few donors. Method: immunoSEQ multiplex PCR; TCRdb's copy keeps in-frame clones and lacks some. The sample lists 77,000 or so clones; approximately 92% were seen once. The V and J ends lost 6 bases and 2 bases respectively, with 10 bases between them. The germline V gene encodes CDR1 SGHTA and CDR2 FQGTGA. The length of the CDR3 is 13 residues. This chain uses TRBV7-3 with TRBJ1-1; no clear D. This TCR was sampled from a human donor in good health. Sequencing input: T cells isolated from PBMCs. DNA of the CDR3: TGTGCCAGCAGGTGGCAGACAAACACTGAAGCTTTCTTT. Translated: CASRWQTNTEAFF.